The 5 T cell receptor beta chains below were found in one sample sequenced in a study of blood T cell repertoires in COVID-19. The table came from immunoSEQ multiplex PCR; TCRdb's copy has only in-frame clones and leaves some out. The sample holds roughly 270,000 clones, about 85% seen once. Source material: PBMCs or T cells enriched from blood (not recorded which). The receptor source for this set is a woman in her 50s who had recovered from COVID-19.

V and J are TRBV12-3 or TRBV12-4 and TRBJ1-3; D not resolved. V was pared by 8 bases and J by 4 bases, with 9 bases between. This CDR3 is 12 amino acids long. The CDR3: CASRGLGNTIYF. The CDR3 DNA reads as TGTGCCAGCCGGGGTTTAGGAAACACCATATATTTT.

The rearrangement uses TRBV6-5 and TRBJ2-3; 7 positions agree with TRBD1. In germline, CDR1 is MNHEY, CDR2 SVGAGI. Trimming at V came to 6 bases and at J to 2 bases, leaving 5 bases not matched to a gene. This CDR3 region has 14 residues. The CDR3 DNA reads TGTGCCAGCAGCTGGGGACAGCACACAGATACGCAGTATTTT. Protein product: CASSWGQHTDTQYF.

CDR3 residues: CASTSFDTISEKLFF. The CDR3 DNA is TGTGCCAGCACCTCGTTTGATACCATTAGTGAAAAACTGTTTTTT. The chain employs TRBV28 and TRBJ1-4; D not certain. V dropped 7 bases and J dropped 7 bases, with 19 bases sitting between them. The CDR3 sequence is 15 residues long. CDR1 and CDR2 (germline): MDHEN, SYDVKM.

V is TRBV11-2 and J is TRBJ1-4; D may be TRBD1 (5 bases). CDR1 and CDR2 from the germline V gene are SGHAT and FQNNGV. V was pared by 5 bases and J by 5 bases, with 12 bases between. This CDR3 comprises 14 residues. Here the CDR3 DNA reads TGTGCCAGCAGCCCGAGGTCAGGGAATGAAAAACTGTTTTTT. Translated, it gives CASSPRSGNEKLFF.

This CDR3 reads CASSFRTSGGFSGANVLTF. For the CDR3, the DNA is TGTGCCAGCAGCTTCCGGACTAGCGGGGGGTTCTCTGGGGCCAACGTCCTGACTTTC. J is TRBJ2-6 and V is TRBV5-4; 14 bases line up with TRBD2. The CDR3 extends over 19 amino acids. CDR1 is SGHNT and CDR2 is YYREEE in the germline V gene (reference sequence). With V trimmed by 2 bases and J by 0 bases, 4 bases remained unmatched.